The rows below give T cell receptor beta chains drawn from one sample of a study of sequential checkpoint blockade in melanoma. Sequencing used immunoSEQ multiplex PCR; TCRdb keeps in-frame clones, though not all of them. This sample has about 11,000 clones, with roughly 73% found just once. This specimen was CD8+ T cells sorted from blood (inferred from file names), taken from a patient given nivolumab and ipilimumab in sequence. These receptors were taken from a human donor with melanoma. Each CDR3 is given with its conserved first and last residue. Each record gives: CDR3 DNA, CDR3 protein, J gene, V gene, clone size, D gene. The D gene is left open where the match is weak. Rows may omit the clone size; those that give it use once, few, many or a size class.

CDR3 DNA: TGTGCCAGCAGTCCCTTGGACAGGGGGGTTGTCTATGGCTACACCTTC
CDR3 protein: CASSPLDRGVVYGYTF
J gene: TRBJ1-2
V gene: TRBV28
clone size: NA
D gene: TRBD1

CDR3 DNA: TGTGCCAGCAGTCTTACCCTACCCTCCTACAATGAGCAGTTCTTC
CDR3 protein: CASSLTLPSYNEQFF
J gene: TRBJ2-1
V gene: TRBV6-5
clone size: NA
D gene: NA

CDR3 DNA: TGTGCCAGCAGCGCCCCGCTTGGTATGGGGCCGAACTATGGCTACACCTTC
CDR3 protein: CASSAPLGMGPNYGYTF
J gene: TRBJ1-2
V gene: TRBV9
clone size: NA
D gene: NA

CDR3 DNA: TGTGCCAGCAGTTTCCAGGGGGTTTCTATCTACAATGAGCAGTTCTTC
CDR3 protein: CASSFQGVSIYNEQFF
J gene: TRBJ2-1
V gene: TRBV6-5
clone size: NA
D gene: TRBD1

CDR3 DNA: TGTGCCAGCAGCTTAGGCGGCGGCGAGGGACTGTTCTTC
CDR3 protein: CASSLGGGEGLFF
J gene: TRBJ2-1
V gene: TRBV7-9
clone size: NA
D gene: NA

CDR3 DNA: TGTGCCAGCAGGGGGGGCAATGAGCAGTTCTTC
CDR3 protein: CASRGGNEQFF
J gene: TRBJ2-1
V gene: TRBV7-2
clone size: NA
D gene: NA

CDR3 DNA: TGTGCCAGCAGTTTCCGACCCGGGACAGAAACCTACGAGCAGTACTTC
CDR3 protein: CASSFRPGTETYEQYF
J gene: TRBJ2-7
V gene: TRBV27
clone size: NA
D gene: TRBD1

CDR3 DNA: TGCGCCAGCAGCTTGGGAGTTGGGGGAAACACCATATATTTT
CDR3 protein: CASSLGVGGNTIYF
J gene: TRBJ1-3
V gene: TRBV4-1
clone size: NA
D gene: NA

CDR3 DNA: TGTGCCAGCAGCTTAGCGGGGTTGGGGGGAGCGAGCAATCAGCCCCAGCATTTT
CDR3 protein: CASSLAGLGGASNQPQHF
J gene: TRBJ1-5
V gene: TRBV7-9
clone size: NA
D gene: NA

CDR3 DNA: TGTGCCAGCAGCCCCACGACAGGTAGCTCTGGAAACACCATATATTTT
CDR3 protein: CASSPTTGSSGNTIYF
J gene: TRBJ1-3
V gene: TRBV6-6
clone size: medium-sized
D gene: NA

CDR3 DNA: TGTGCCAGCAGCTCGGGACTAGTCGGCACCGGGGAGCTGTTTTTT
CDR3 protein: CASSSGLVGTGELFF
J gene: TRBJ2-2
V gene: TRBV7-3
clone size: NA
D gene: TRBD2

CDR3 DNA: TGCGCCAGCAGCAGCGACAGGGTCGCCTACAATGAGCAGTTCTTC
CDR3 protein: CASSSDRVAYNEQFF
J gene: TRBJ2-1
V gene: TRBV10-1
clone size: NA
D gene: TRBD1

CDR3 DNA: TGTGCCAGCAGCTTTACAGGGGATGATACTGAAGCTTTCTTT
CDR3 protein: CASSFTGDDTEAFF
J gene: TRBJ1-1
V gene: TRBV7-9
clone size: NA
D gene: TRBD1

CDR3 DNA: TGTGCCAGTAGTTACAGGGGGCTGGACGAGCAGTACTTC
CDR3 protein: CASSYRGLDEQYF
J gene: TRBJ2-7
V gene: TRBV19
clone size: few
D gene: TRBD1

CDR3 DNA: TGTGCCAGCAGTTTAGTAGGAGACTCTGGAAACACCATATATTTT
CDR3 protein: CASSLVGDSGNTIYF
J gene: TRBJ1-3
V gene: TRBV27
clone size: NA
D gene: NA

CDR3 DNA: TGTGCCAGCAGCACCCCCCGAGACAGGGGCACCGGGGAGCTGTTTTTT
CDR3 protein: CASSTPRDRGTGELFF
J gene: TRBJ2-2
V gene: TRBV9
clone size: NA
D gene: TRBD1

CDR3 DNA: TGTGCCTCGGGGGTGGGCAATGAGCAGTTCTTC
CDR3 protein: CASGVGNEQFF
J gene: TRBJ2-1
V gene: TRBV27
clone size: NA
D gene: NA

CDR3 DNA: TGTGCCAGCAGCCAAGCTATATTAGCGGGAGACTACGAGCAGTACTTC
CDR3 protein: CASSQAILAGDYEQYF
J gene: TRBJ2-7
V gene: TRBV4-2
clone size: NA
D gene: TRBD2

CDR3 DNA: TGTGCCAGCAGCTTGGCAGGGGGGAGCTCCTACGAGCAGTACTTC
CDR3 protein: CASSLAGGSSYEQYF
J gene: TRBJ2-7
V gene: TRBV5-5
clone size: NA
D gene: NA

CDR3 DNA: TGTGCCAGCAGCCAAGTTGCATTGGGACAGGACTTTATGAACACTGAAGCTTTCTTT
CDR3 protein: CASSQVALGQDFMNTEAFF
J gene: TRBJ1-1
V gene: TRBV14
clone size: NA
D gene: TRBD1

CDR3 DNA: TGTGCCAGCCGACAGGGATCACTTTACGAGCAGTACTTC
CDR3 protein: CASRQGSLYEQYF
J gene: TRBJ2-7
V gene: TRBV2
clone size: NA
D gene: TRBD1

CDR3 DNA: TGTGCCAGCAGCCCGACAGAGAACACTGAAGCTTTCTTT
CDR3 protein: CASSPTENTEAFF
J gene: TRBJ1-1
V gene: TRBV7-3
clone size: once
D gene: NA

CDR3 DNA: TGCGCCAGCAGCCATTACACAGGCGGCACTGAAGCTTTCTTT
CDR3 protein: CASSHYTGGTEAFF
J gene: TRBJ1-1
V gene: TRBV4-3
clone size: NA
D gene: NA

CDR3 DNA: TGTGCCTGGAGCGGGGGGTCTGGGGCCAACGTCCTGACTTTC
CDR3 protein: CAWSGGSGANVLTF
J gene: TRBJ2-6
V gene: TRBV30
clone size: NA
D gene: TRBD2

CDR3 DNA: TGTGCCAGCAGCTCCAAAACTAGCGGGAGAAATACCGGGGAGCTGTTTTTT
CDR3 protein: CASSSKTSGRNTGELFF
J gene: TRBJ2-2
V gene: TRBV7-6
clone size: NA
D gene: TRBD2

CDR3 DNA: TGTGCCAGCAGCCACCGGGACAGGCCCTACGAGCAGTACTTC
CDR3 protein: CASSHRDRPYEQYF
J gene: TRBJ2-7
V gene: TRBV11-2
clone size: few
D gene: TRBD1

CDR3 DNA: TGTGCCAGCAGTCACCGGGGATCGCGCTCTGGAAACACCATATATTTT
CDR3 protein: CASSHRGSRSGNTIYF
J gene: TRBJ1-3
V gene: TRBV6-4
clone size: few
D gene: NA

CDR3 DNA: TGTGCCAGCAGCTTAGGTAGCGGGAGGGAATACGAGCAGTACTTC
CDR3 protein: CASSLGSGREYEQYF
J gene: TRBJ2-7
V gene: TRBV7-3
clone size: NA
D gene: TRBD2

CDR3 DNA: TGTGCCAGCAGCTTAGGTTTCGGCACAGATACGCAGTATTTT
CDR3 protein: CASSLGFGTDTQYF
J gene: TRBJ2-3
V gene: TRBV7-6
clone size: NA
D gene: NA

CDR3 DNA: TGTGCCAGCAGCACGGACAGGGCCCCTAGCACAGATACGCAGTATTTT
CDR3 protein: CASSTDRAPSTDTQYF
J gene: TRBJ2-3
V gene: TRBV7-9
clone size: NA
D gene: TRBD1

CDR3 DNA: TGTGCCAGAAGCCAGGGACAGGGAGAAGATACGCAGTATTTT
CDR3 protein: CARSQGQGEDTQYF
J gene: TRBJ2-3
V gene: TRBV5-3
clone size: NA
D gene: TRBD1

CDR3 DNA: TGTGCCAGCAGTTTTCCTCGGACTAGCGGGAGGTACAATGAGCAGTTCTTC
CDR3 protein: CASSFPRTSGRYNEQFF
J gene: TRBJ2-1
V gene: TRBV28
clone size: NA
D gene: TRBD2

CDR3 DNA: TGTGCCATCAGCGAGAGCGGGGTAAATGAGCAGTTCTTC
CDR3 protein: CAISESGVNEQFF
J gene: TRBJ2-1
V gene: TRBV10-3
clone size: NA
D gene: TRBD2

CDR3 DNA: TGTGCCAGCAGTTTGGGGCCAACCAATGAGCAGTTCTTC
CDR3 protein: CASSLGPTNEQFF
J gene: TRBJ2-1
V gene: TRBV27
clone size: NA
D gene: NA

CDR3 DNA: TGTGCCAGCAGCGAGAGGGTTACCTCCTACAATGAGCAGTTCTTC
CDR3 protein: CASSERVTSYNEQFF
J gene: TRBJ2-1
V gene: TRBV27
clone size: NA
D gene: NA

CDR3 DNA: TGTGCCTGCCGGGACAGCAACAATCAGCCCCAGCATTTT
CDR3 protein: CACRDSNNQPQHF
J gene: TRBJ1-5
V gene: TRBV2
clone size: NA
D gene: TRBD1

CDR3 DNA: TGTGCCTGGAAAACGGACAGCCTTTTAACCTACGAGCAGTACTTC
CDR3 protein: CAWKTDSLLTYEQYF
J gene: TRBJ2-7
V gene: TRBV30
clone size: once
D gene: NA